This TCR beta chain was sequenced in a study of T cell therapy after organ transplantation. Study in general: Blood for the long-term post-therapy sample came 20 to 29 weeks after therapy.

This clone was seen only once. The target antigen is unknown. Time point of the sample: 20-29 weeks after completion of therapy. Patients were solid-organ transplant recipients with drug-resistant or recurrent cytomegalovirus. Method: immunoSEQ multiplex PCR; TCRdb's copy keeps in-frame clones and lacks some. The table shows about 3,500 clones, with approximately 69% occurring only once. The clonotype originates from a human patient who had received a solid organ transplant and had CMV disease. Certain T cells may be donor cells from the graft. This specimen consisted of CD8+ T cells from blood, obtained after autologous CMV-specific T cell therapy.

The CDR3 DNA follows: TGTGCCAGCAGCGAACGTCTAGCGGGAGTTTCCACCGGGGAGCTGTTTTTT. It translates to CASSERLAGVSTGELFF. The chain combines TRBV28 with TRBJ2-2, with 10 nucleotides matching TRBD2. V lost 6 bases to trimming and J lost 4 bases; unmatched junction nucleotides: 11. This CDR3 comprises 17 residues. Germline V gives CDR1 MDHEN, CDR2 SYDVKM.